The next 14 T cell receptor beta chains were all read from a single sample in a study of T-cell reconstitution after alpha-beta-depleted transplantation in children. The TCRbeta library was prepared with unique molecular identifiers. MiXCR, run by TCRdb on the PCR reads, gives a single entry per CDR3 protein. The sample has a few hundred thousand distinct CDR3 sequences, about 9.4% seen once. The input for sequencing was PBMCs from the stem cell graft donor, taken from the stem cell graft. These receptors all come from a human donor who donated a stem cell graft to a child with acute lymphoblastic leukemia.

This clonotype was seen at least ten times. The rearrangement links TRBV7-9 to TRBJ2-7; a possible D gene is TRBD1 (6 bases). The V and J ends lost 3 bases and 2 bases respectively, with 11 bases between them. Germline loops: CDR1 SEHNR, CDR2 FQNEAQ (reference sequence). The CDR3 consists of 14 residues. The CDR3 reads CASSFNRAAYEQYF. Here the CDR3 DNA reads TGTGCCAGCAGCTTCAACAGGGCCGCCTACGAGCAGTACTTC.

The V call is TRBV5-1, the J call TRBJ2-3, with 8 bases that match TRBD1. This CDR3 is built from 15 residues. V shed 4 bases and J 2 bases; nucleotides not matched to a gene: 6. The germline V gene encodes CDR1 SGHRS and CDR2 YFSETQ. The CDR3: CASSTRDRNTDTQYF. The CDR3 DNA reads TGCGCCAGCAGCACGCGGGACAGGAACACAGATACGCAGTATTTT.

The gene calls are TRBV9 and TRBJ2-7; D not certain. The ends were cut back, 0 bases at V and 3 bases at J, with 16 bases in the middle. Germline CDR1 SGDLS, CDR2 YYNGEE. The CDR3 sequence is 16 residues long. The CDR3 loop is CASSVDFRTSFYEQYF. The CDR3 bases are TGTGCCAGCAGCGTAGACTTCCGGACCTCCTTCTACGAGCAGTACTTC.

This clonotype was seen more than once but under ten times. V usage is TRBV5-1 and J usage is TRBJ2-7; 8 bases fit TRBD2. After removal of 3 bases from V and 2 bases from J, the junction contained 7 bases not matched to a gene. This CDR3 is 15 amino acids long. Germline CDR1 and CDR2: SGHRS and YFSETQ. The CDR3 bases are TGCGCCAGCAGCTCCCGGGAGGGGAGACCCTACGAGCAGTACTTC. Protein sequence: CASSSREGRPYEQYF.

The V call is TRBV5-1, the J call TRBJ2-3; D unclear. The germline gives CDR1 SGHRS, CDR2 YFSETQ. CDR3 length: 11 residues. V was shortened by 5 bases and J by 3 bases, with 4 bases between the two germline ends. The CDR3 DNA sequence: TGCGCCAGCAGTAAAACAGATACGCAGTATTTT. This encodes CASSKTDTQYF.

This clonotype has more than one count but fewer than ten. The J gene is TRBJ2-7, the V gene TRBV2; the match to TRBD2 covers 9 bases. After removal of 4 bases from V and 7 bases from J, the junction contained 5 bases not matched to a gene. The CDR3 totals 13 residues. Germline CDR1 reads SNHLY; CDR2 reads FYNNEI. CDR3 sequence (DNA): TGTGCCAGCAGTGTAGCGGGAGCTGAAGAGCAGTACTTC. Protein product: CASSVAGAEEQYF.

A few counts support this clonotype. This chain links TRBV4-1 with TRBJ1-2; 8 bases align to TRBD1. Trimming took 0 bases from V and 6 from J; bases not matched to a gene: 9. CDR1 is MGHRA and CDR2 is YSYEKL in the germline V gene. The CDR3 spans 16 residues. DNA of the CDR3: TGCGCCAGCAGCCAAGATAGCCGGACAGGGATGAATGGCTACACCTTC. Its translation: CASSQDSRTGMNGYTF.

This clonotype was picked up a small number of times. The chain couples TRBV9 to TRBJ1-4; no clear D gene. Germline CDR1 is SGDLS and CDR2 is YYNGEE. Trimming left V 0 bases short and J 8 bases short, with 11 bases between. The CDR3 totals 14 residues. CDR3 DNA sequence: TGTGCCAGCAGCGTAGAACCAGTTCAGGAAAAACTGTTTTTT. Its protein is CASSVEPVQEKLFF. Complete variable domain (other parts from reference TRBV9 and TRBJ1-4): DSGVTQTPKHLITATGQRVTLRCSPRSGDLSVYWYQQSLDQGLQFLIQYYNGEERAKGNILERFSAQQFPDLHSELNLSSLELGDSALYFCASSVEPVQEKLFFGSGTQLSVL.

This clonotype was found a few times. The chain joins TRBV5-6 to TRBJ1-2; D uncertain. The CDR3 is made up of 15 amino acids. V dropped 4 bases and J dropped 1 base, with 14 bases sitting between them. Germline assignment: CDR1 SGHDT and CDR2 YYEEEE. In DNA, the CDR3 is TGTGCCAGCAGCCCTGACATAGGAGTTAACTATGGCTACACCTTC. Its protein is CASSPDIGVNYGYTF.

This clonotype came up a few times. The V and J genes are TRBV27 and TRBJ1-2; D not certain. The CDR3 covers 14 residues. Per germline, CDR1 MNHEY and CDR2 SMNVEV (reference sequence). Trimming pared 3 bases from V and 8 bases from J, leaving 16 bases between. CDR3 coding DNA: TGTGCCAGCAGTTTTTCCCGTATCCCCGGAGGCTACACCTTC. Translation: CASSFSRIPGGYTF.

The rearrangement links TRBV7-2 to TRBJ1-6, with no clear D. Trimming stripped 2 bases from V and 0 bases from J, with 5 bases between. The CDR3 sequence is 15 residues long. CDR1 is SGHTA and CDR2 is FQGNSA in the germline V gene. The CDR3 bases are TGTGCCAGCAGCTTACAGCCCTCCTATAATTCACCCCTCCACTTT. Protein product: CASSLQPSYNSPLHF.

In its sample, this clonotype was seen many times. J is TRBJ2-7 and V is TRBV11-2, with unresolved D. V dropped 5 bases and J dropped 2 bases, with 7 bases sitting between them. CDR3 length equals 12 residues. Germline CDR1 reads SGHAT; CDR2 reads FQNNGV. CDR3 sequence reads: CASSASAYEQYF. Here the CDR3 DNA reads TGTGCCAGCAGCGCCTCGGCCTACGAGCAGTACTTC.

The rearrangement joins TRBV3-1 to TRBJ2-1, with 8 bases aligning to TRBD2. The CDR3 sequence is 15 residues long. Germline V gene data show CDR1 as LGHDT and CDR2 as YNNKEL (reference sequence). J gave up 8 bases and V 4 bases, and 10 bases lay outside the gene matches. The CDR3 region is CASSPGREAGYEQFF. The CDR3 DNA reads as TGTGCCAGCAGCCCCGGGCGGGAGGCAGGCTATGAGCAGTTCTTC.

V gene TRBV15 combines with J gene TRBJ2-1, with D possibly being TRBD2 (5 bases). Per germline, CDR1 LNHNV and CDR2 YYDKDF (reference sequence). The V end was cut by 0 bases, the J end by 7 bases, with 19 bases between. This CDR3 comprises 17 residues. The CDR3 sequence is CATSRDLRGSVWNEQFF. CDR3 bases: TGTGCCACCAGCAGAGATCTCCGAGGGAGCGTATGGAATGAGCAGTTCTTC.